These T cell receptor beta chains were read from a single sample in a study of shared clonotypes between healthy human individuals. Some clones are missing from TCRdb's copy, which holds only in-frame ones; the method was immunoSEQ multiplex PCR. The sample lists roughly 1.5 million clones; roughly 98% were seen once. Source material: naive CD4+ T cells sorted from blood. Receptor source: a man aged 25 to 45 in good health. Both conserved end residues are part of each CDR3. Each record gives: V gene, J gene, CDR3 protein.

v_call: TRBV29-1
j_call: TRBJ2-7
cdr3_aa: CSVATSLASQQYF

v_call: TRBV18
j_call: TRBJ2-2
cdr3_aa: CASSPVAGGSPGELFF

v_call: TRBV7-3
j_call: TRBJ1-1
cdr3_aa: CASSRGQRTEAFF

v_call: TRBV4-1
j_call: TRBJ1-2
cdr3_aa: CASSQLGTASYGYTF

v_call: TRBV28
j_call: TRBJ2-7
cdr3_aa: CAVQGRPYEQYF

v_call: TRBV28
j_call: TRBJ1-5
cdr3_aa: CASLTDSNQPQHF

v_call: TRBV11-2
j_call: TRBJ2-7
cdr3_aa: CASSPAPGYEQYF

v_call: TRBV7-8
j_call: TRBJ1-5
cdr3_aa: CASSLVNQPQHF

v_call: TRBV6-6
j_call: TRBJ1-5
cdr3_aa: CASSLGGVQPQHF

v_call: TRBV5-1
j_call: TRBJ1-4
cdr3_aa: CASSRRDIWTSTNEKLFF

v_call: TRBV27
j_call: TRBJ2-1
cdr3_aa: CASSLVASGPYNEQFF

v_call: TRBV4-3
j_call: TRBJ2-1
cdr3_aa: CASSQDSARGVDYNEQFF

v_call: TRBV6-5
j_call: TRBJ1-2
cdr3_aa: CASKPGAVYGYTF

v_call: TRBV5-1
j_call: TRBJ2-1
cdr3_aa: CASVLTGSAEQFF

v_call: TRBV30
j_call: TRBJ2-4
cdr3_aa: CAWGQGGVPVYF

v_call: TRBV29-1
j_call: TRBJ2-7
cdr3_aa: CSVVEHGRGYEQYF

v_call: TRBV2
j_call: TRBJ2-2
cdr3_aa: CASSRQGANTGELFF

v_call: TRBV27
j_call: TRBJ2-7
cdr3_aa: CASSLYYWGSGRQPAYEQYF

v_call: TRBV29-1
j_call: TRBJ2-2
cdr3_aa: CSVGQWGMNTGELFF

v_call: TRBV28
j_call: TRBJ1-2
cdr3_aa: CASTQGADGYTF

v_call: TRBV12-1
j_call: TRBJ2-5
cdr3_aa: CASSLKPRDTRQETQYF

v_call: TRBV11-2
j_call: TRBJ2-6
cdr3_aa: CASSLDSHSGANVLTF

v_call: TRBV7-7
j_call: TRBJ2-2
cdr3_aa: CASSLELYTGELFF

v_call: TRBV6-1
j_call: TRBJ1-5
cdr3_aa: CASSELGGGQPQHF

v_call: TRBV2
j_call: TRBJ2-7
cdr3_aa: CASSRTDYEQYF

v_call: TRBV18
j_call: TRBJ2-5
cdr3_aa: CASSPRTWGGEETQYF

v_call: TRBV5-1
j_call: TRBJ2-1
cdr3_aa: CASPRGGAEQFF

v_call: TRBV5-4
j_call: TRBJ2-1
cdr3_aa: CASSLGTGGSNEQFF

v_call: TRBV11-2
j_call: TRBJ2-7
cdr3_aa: CASSGSSGGGYEQYF

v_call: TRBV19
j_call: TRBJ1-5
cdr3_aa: CASHHHGTLNQPQHF

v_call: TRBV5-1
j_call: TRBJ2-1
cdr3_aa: CASSFVLNSDSSYNEQFF

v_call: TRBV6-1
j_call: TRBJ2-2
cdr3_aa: CASSRTWVTGELFF

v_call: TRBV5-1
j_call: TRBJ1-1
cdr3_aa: CASSLLGQDNTEAFF

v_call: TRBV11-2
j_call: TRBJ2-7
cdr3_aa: CASSLLTSGPYF

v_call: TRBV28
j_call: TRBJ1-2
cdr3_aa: CASSLLQGGGYTF

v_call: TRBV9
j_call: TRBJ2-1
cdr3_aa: CASSVASGRGEQFF

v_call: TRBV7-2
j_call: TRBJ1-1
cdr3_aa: CASSLYPLTWGMNTEAFF

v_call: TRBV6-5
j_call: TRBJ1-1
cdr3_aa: CASTLGTGGTEAFF

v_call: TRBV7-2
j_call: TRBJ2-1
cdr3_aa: CASRRERYNEQFF

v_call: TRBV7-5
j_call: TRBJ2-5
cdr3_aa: CVRRKTQYF

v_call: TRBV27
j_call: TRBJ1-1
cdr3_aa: CASSLGQGGDTEAFF

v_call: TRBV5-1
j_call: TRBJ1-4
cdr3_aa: CASSLGVLNEKLFF

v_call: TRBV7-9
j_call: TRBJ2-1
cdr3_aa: CASSLTNNEQFF

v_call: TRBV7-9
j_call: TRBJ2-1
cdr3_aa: CASSVVAGESSEQFF

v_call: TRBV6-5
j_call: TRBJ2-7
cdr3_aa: CASRTAGGPYEQYF

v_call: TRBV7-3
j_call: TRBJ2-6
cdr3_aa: CASSLEQGAAGANVLTF

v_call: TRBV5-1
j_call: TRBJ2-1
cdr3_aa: CASSFVNEQFF

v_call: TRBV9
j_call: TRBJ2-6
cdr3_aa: CASSVDRRFLAGANVLTF